This TCR beta chain came from a study of spatial heterogeneity in lung cancer. Study-level information: Sequence detection consistently recorded a greater number of beta-chain than alpha-chain sequences. A unique TCR and UMI combination showed up more than ten times in raw reads, on average.

Between the trimmed V and J ends, which lost 6 bases and 3 bases, there was a span of 6 bases. The CDR3 consists of 10 residues. Germline V gene sequence: CDR1 SQVTM, CDR2 ANQGSEA. TCRdb called the 5' RACE reads again in MiXCR, with one record for every CDR3 protein. This sample carries some 12,000 distinct CDR3 sequences, 6.2% of them seen once, and the ten largest clones take about 9.3%. Time point reported: sample taken at primary tumor resection. Without sorting, whole RNA was sequenced from tumor, nontumor lung or frozen PBMC. There were around 72 donors, all of them untreated patients with early-stage non-small cell lung cancer. This clonotype was counted many times. For a library built for alpha chains, this beta chain is a stray read; little rests on its size.

The origin of this receptor is a male donor with early-stage non-small cell lung cancer. This sequence joins TRBV29-1 and TRBJ2-7, with D unresolved. This specimen consisted of normal lung tissue next to the tumor, obtained at surgery. The CDR3 here is CSVLSYEQYF. CDR3 sequence (DNA): TGCAGCGTCCTCAGCTACGAGCAGTACTTC.